This TCR beta chain was observed in a study of blood T cell repertoires in COVID-19. Repertoires were generated with immunoSEQ multiplex PCR, while TCRdb's copy carries only in-frame clones and drops some. Of under 100,000 clones listed, about 86% were seen once; the top ten hold approximately 15%. This clone appeared once. This CDR3 region has 14 residues. The J segment lost 3 bases and the V segment lost 6 bases, leaving 3 bases of the junction unmatched. The germline gives CDR1 LGHDT, CDR2 YNNKEL (reference sequence). The sample was peripheral blood. The TCR comes from a woman aged 60-75 years with acute or convalescent COVID-19. The genes are TRBV3-1 (or the pseudogene TRBV3-2) and TRBJ1-2, with TRBD1 matching 11 bases. The CDR3 here is CASSRTGGDYGYTF. CDR3 DNA sequence: TGTGCCAGCAGTCGGACAGGGGGCGACTATGGCTACACCTTC.